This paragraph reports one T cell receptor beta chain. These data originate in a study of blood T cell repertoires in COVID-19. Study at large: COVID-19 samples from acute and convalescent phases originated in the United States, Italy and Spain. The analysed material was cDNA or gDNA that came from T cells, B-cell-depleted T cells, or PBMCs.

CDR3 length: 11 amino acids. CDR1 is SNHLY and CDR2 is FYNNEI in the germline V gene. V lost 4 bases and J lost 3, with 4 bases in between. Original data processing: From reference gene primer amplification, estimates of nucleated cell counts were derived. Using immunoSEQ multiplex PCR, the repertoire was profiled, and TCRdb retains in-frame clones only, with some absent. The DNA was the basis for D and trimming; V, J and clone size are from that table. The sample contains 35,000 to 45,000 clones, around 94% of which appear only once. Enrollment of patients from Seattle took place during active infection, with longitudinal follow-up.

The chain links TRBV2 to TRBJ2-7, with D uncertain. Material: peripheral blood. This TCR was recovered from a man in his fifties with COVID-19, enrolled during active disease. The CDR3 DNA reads TGTGCCAGCAGTGCCTACTACGAGCAGTACTTC. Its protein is CASSAYYEQYF.